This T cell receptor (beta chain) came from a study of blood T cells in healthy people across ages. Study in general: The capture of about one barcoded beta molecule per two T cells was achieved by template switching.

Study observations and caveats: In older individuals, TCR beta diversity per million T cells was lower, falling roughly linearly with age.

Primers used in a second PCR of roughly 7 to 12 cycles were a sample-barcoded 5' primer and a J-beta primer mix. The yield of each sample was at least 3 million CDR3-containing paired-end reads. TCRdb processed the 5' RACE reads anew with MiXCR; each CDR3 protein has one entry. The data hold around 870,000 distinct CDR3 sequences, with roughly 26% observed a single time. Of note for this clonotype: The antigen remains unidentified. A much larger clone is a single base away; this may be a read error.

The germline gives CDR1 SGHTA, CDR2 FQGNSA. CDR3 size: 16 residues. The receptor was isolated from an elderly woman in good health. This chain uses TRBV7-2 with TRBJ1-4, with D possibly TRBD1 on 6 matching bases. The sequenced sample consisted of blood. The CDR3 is CANSGRGAPSSEKLFF. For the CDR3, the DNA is TGTGCCAACAGCGGCCGGGGGGCGCCCAGTTCCGAAAAACTGTTTTTT.